This TCR beta chain originates from a study of blood T cell repertoires in COVID-19. The CDR3 has 16 amino acids. In germline, CDR1 is SGHDT, CDR2 YYEEEE. The junction had 15 bases not matched to a gene; V was cut back by 3 bases and J by 14 bases. Produced via immunoSEQ multiplex PCR; TCRdb's table is partial and in-frame only. The sample records some 50,000 clones, approximately 82% being singletons. Sequencing was done on a sample of peripheral blood. The chain joins TRBV5-6 to TRBJ1-6; 9 nucleotides agree with TRBD1. The sequence was obtained from a woman aged 80 or older with acute or convalescent COVID-19. The CDR3 DNA follows: TGTGCCAGCAGCTATAAAACCGGGACAGGGCTGATCACCCTCCACTTT. Protein: CASSYKTGTGLITLHF.